The rows below give T cell receptor beta chains drawn from one sample of a study of blood T cell repertoires in COVID-19. Data came from immunoSEQ multiplex PCR; TCRdb stores just in-frame clones and leaves some out. Found here are about 73,000 clones, over 80% of them singletons; the top ten hold approximately 2.4%. Sequencing input: peripheral blood. The receptors were gathered from a man older than 75 with active or convalescent COVID-19. Each CDR3 is given with its conserved first and last residue.

TRBV7-2,CASSLVGPGANVLTF
TRBV6-2/TRBV6-3,CASSYPLLAGGPQPTYEQYF
TRBV6-5,CASGQGQYTGELFF
TRBV6-1,CASSEALGGLNQPQHF
TRBV7-9,CASSLERGLEAFF
TRBV18,CASSPFGGTGATGEQFF
TRBV18,CASSDTGGNQPQHF
TRBV5-1,CASSYGQGHTGELFF
TRBV6-4,CASSDRESSGNTIYF
TRBV7-2,CASSLAGAYTDTQYF
TRBV19,CASSIKGAGGTEAFF
TRBV5-4,CASSVSGGADEQYF
TRBV4-2,CASSQVGGNEQFF
TRBV6-2/TRBV6-3,CASSSQVPGELFF
TRBV3-1/TRBV3-2,CASSQGLDSDTQYF
TRBV30,CAWSRRAGNQPQHF
TRBV6-2/TRBV6-3,CASSWDRVAEETQYF
TRBV18,CASSPLTGQETQYF